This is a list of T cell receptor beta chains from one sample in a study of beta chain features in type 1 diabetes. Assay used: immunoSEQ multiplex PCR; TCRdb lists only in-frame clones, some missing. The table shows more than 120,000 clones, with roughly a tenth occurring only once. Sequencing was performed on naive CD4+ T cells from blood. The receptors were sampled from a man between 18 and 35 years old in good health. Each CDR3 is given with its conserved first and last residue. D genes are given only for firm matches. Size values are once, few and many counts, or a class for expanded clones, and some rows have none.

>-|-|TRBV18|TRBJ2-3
TGTGCCAGCTCACTGGGGACTAGCACAGATACGCAGTATTTT
CASSLGTSTDTQYF
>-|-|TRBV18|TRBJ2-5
TGTGCCAGCTCACCCGCGGTAACCAAAGAGACCCAGTACTTC
CASSPAVTKETQYF
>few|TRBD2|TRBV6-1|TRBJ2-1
TGTGCCAGCCAGAATTGGGGACTAGGCTACAATGAGCAGTTCTTC
CASQNWGLGYNEQFF
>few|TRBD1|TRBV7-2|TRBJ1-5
TGTGCCAGCAGCTTATGGGACAGGGGGGTACCCCAGCATTTT
CASSLWDRGVPQHF
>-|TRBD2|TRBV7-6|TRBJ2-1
TGTGCCAGCAGCCCGGGACTAGCGGTATCGGGCTCCTACAATGAGCAGTTCTTC
CASSPGLAVSGSYNEQFF
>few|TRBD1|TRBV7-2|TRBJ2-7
TGTGCCAGCAGCCAACTGGGGACAGGGAAAGCCTACGAGCAGTACTTC
CASSQLGTGKAYEQYF
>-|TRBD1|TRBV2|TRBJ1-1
TGTGCCAGCAGTCAGACAGGGAAGAACACTGAAGCTTTCTTT
CASSQTGKNTEAFF
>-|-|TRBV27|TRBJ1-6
TGTGCCAGCAGTTTTCAGGGACAAAGCGCCGGTAATAATTCACCCCTCCACTTT
CASSFQGQSAGNNSPLHF
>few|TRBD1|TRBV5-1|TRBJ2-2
TGCGCCAGCAGCTTGGGACAGGGGGCGCGTAGCACCGGGGAGCTGTTTTTT
CASSLGQGARSTGELFF
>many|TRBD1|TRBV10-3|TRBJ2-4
TGTGCCACCCGGACAGGGTGGGACAACATTCAGTACTTC
CATRTGWDNIQYF
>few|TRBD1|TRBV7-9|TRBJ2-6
TGTGCCAGCAGCCGGGACAGGGGGCTCACTGGGGCCAACGTCCTGACTTTC
CASSRDRGLTGANVLTF
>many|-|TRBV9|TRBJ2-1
TGTGCCAGCAGCGTAGATACAGAGCAGTTCTTC
CASSVDTEQFF
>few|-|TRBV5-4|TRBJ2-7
TGTGCCAGCAGCTCCCCCAGGGATTCCTACGAGCAGTACTTC
CASSSPRDSYEQYF
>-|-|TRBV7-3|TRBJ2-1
TGTGCCAGCAGCTCCGGGGTAGCCAATGAGCAGTTCTTC
CASSSGVANEQFF
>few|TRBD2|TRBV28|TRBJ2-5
TGTGCCAGCAGTACCCGGGGACTAGCAGGCTGGGAGACCCAGTACTTC
CASSTRGLAGWETQYF
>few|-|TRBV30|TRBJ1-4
TGTGCCTGGAGACAGCCCAGTAACGAAAAACTGTTTTTT
CAWRQPSNEKLFF
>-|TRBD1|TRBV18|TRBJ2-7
TGTGCCAGCTCTCCCCGGACAGGAACCGGCTCCTACGAGCAGTACTTC
CASSPRTGTGSYEQYF
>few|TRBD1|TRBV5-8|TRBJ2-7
TGTGCCAGCAGATCGTTGGGGCAGGGGGTGACCTACGAGCAGTACTTC
CASRSLGQGVTYEQYF
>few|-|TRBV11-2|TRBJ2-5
TGTGCCAGCAGCCGAACCCCTCAGTACCAAGAGACCCAGTACTTC
CASSRTPQYQETQYF
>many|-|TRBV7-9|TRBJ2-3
TGTGCCAGCAGCCCACGGGACTCGGGGACCACAGATACGCAGTATTTT
CASSPRDSGTTDTQYF
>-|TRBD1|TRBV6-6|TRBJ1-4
TGTGCCAGCAGTTACCCACAGGGGGCAAGGGAAAAACTGTTTTTT
CASSYPQGAREKLFF
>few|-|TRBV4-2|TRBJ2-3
TGTGCCAGCAGCCAAGAGGGGCGGGGCCTCAACGTAGATACGCAGTATTTT
CASSQEGRGLNVDTQYF
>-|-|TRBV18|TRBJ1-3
TGTGCCAGCTCACCAATGCGACAGATCCTCTCTGGAAACACCATATATTTT
CASSPMRQILSGNTIYF
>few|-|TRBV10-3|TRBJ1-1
TGTGCCATCAGTTCGACAGGAGCGCCTGAAGCTTTCTTT
CAISSTGAPEAFF
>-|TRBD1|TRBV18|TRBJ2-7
TGTGCCAGCTCACCGTCCGGGACAGGGGGGTCCTACGAGCAGTACTTC
CASSPSGTGGSYEQYF
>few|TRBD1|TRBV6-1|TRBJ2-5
TGTGCCAGCAGTGAACGGAAGGGACAGGGATCTAGGGAGACCCAGTACTTC
CASSERKGQGSRETQYF
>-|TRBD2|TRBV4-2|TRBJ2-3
TGTGCCAGCAGCCAACTAGCGGGGCCTAGCACAGATACGCAGTATTTT
CASSQLAGPSTDTQYF
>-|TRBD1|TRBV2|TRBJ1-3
TGTGCCAGCAGGGGCAGGGGGGCTGGAAACACCATATATTTT
CASRGRGAGNTIYF
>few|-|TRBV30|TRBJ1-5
TGTGCCTGGAGTGTACAGGCCAGCCCGAATCAGCCCCAGCATTTT
CAWSVQASPNQPQHF
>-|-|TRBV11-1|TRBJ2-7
TGTGCCAGCAGCCGGAGGACAGCTTCCTACGAGCAGTACTTC
CASSRRTASYEQYF
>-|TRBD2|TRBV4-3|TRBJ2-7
TGCGCCAGCAGCCACGTTTTAGCGGGGGGGCGCGAGCAGTACTTC
CASSHVLAGGREQYF
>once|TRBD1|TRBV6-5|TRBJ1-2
TGTGCCAGCAGTTTTGGACAGGGGGCGCGTGGCTACACCTTC
CASSFGQGARGYTF
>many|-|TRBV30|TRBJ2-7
TGTGCCTGGAGTGTTGGCGGAGCCTCCTACGAGCAGTACTTC
CAWSVGGASYEQYF
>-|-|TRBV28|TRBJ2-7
TGTGCCAGCAGCTGGGACACCCCCTACGAGCAGTACTTC
CASSWDTPYEQYF
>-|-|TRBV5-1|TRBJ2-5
TGCGCCAGTGGACTGGTCCCTCTTGTGGAGACCCAGTACTTC
CASGLVPLVETQYF
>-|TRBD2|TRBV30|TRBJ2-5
TGTGCCTGGACGGGAATTTCTAGCGGGGGGGAGACCCAGTACTTC
CAWTGISSGGETQYF
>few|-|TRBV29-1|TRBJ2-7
TGCAGCCCGACAGGCCTTTACGAGCAGTACTTC
CSPTGLYEQYF
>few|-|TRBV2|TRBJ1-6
TGTGCCAGCGCGGGGCAGAGCTCCTATAATTCACCCCTCCACTTT
CASAGQSSYNSPLHF
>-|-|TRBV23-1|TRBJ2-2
-
CASSQSPGGTGELPGSCFF
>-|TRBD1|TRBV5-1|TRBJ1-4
TGCGCCAGCAGCTCGACGATGACAGGGAATGAAAAACTGTTTTTT
CASSSTMTGNEKLFF
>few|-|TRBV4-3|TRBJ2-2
TGCGCCAGCAGCCCCATGAGGGCCGGCACCGGGGAGCTGTTTTTT
CASSPMRAGTGELFF
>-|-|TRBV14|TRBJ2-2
TGTGCCAGCAGCCACAGGGTTTCCACCGGGGAGCTGTTTTTT
CASSHRVSTGELFF
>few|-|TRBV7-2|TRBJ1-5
TGTGCCAGCAGCAGACTGATCAATCAGCCCCAGCATTTT
CASSRLINQPQHF
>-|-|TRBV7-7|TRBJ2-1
TGTGCCAGCAGCGGGAACCAGGGGAATGAGCAGTTCTTC
CASSGNQGNEQFF
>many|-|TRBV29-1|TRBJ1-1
TGCAGCGTTGCCGAGGTTCCGAACACTGAAGCTTTCTTT
CSVAEVPNTEAFF
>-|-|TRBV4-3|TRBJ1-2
TGCGCCAGCAGCCAAGACCCAGGGCTCAACTATGGCTACACCTTC
CASSQDPGLNYGYTF
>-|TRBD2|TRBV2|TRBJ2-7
TGTGCCAGCAGAGGGACTAGCGGGGGGTCCTACGAGCAGTACTTC
CASRGTSGGSYEQYF
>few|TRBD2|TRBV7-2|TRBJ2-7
TGTGCCAGCAGCTCCACTAGCGGGGGGGCGTACGAGCAGTACTTC
CASSSTSGGAYEQYF